Listed here is a single T cell receptor (beta chain). The antigen is unknown. Clones were read by immunoSEQ multiplex PCR, and TCRdb kept only the in-frame ones, dropping some. This table has roughly 150,000 clones, 94% appearing once. V shed 6 bases, J shed 12 bases, and the junction held 16 bases outside the gene matches. In germline, CDR1 is LNHDA, CDR2 SQIVND (reference sequence). This CDR3 is 16 amino acids long. The sample belongs to a study of OX40 agonist ivuxolimab in advanced cancers. Study at large: Patients were dosed intravenously with ivuxolimab at 0.01 to 10 mg/kg every 2 weeks.

Overall study results and limits: Average numbers of expanded clones were greater in CD8+ T cells than in CD4+. By week 6 at 0.1 to 3.0 mg/kg, blood CD4+ and CD8+ T cells had expanded clonally.

This specimen was CD4+ or CD8+ T cells sorted from blood, taken in a trial of the OX40 agonist ivuxolimab. The chain employs TRBV19 and TRBJ2-1; TRBD2 agrees at 11 bases. The clonotype was recovered from an adult with an advanced solid tumor such as melanoma, head and neck, liver or kidney cancer. The CDR3 nucleotides read TGTGCCAGTAGACAACTAGCGGGAGAATCCCGAACGTCGCAGTTCTTC. Amino acids: CASRQLAGESRTSQFF.